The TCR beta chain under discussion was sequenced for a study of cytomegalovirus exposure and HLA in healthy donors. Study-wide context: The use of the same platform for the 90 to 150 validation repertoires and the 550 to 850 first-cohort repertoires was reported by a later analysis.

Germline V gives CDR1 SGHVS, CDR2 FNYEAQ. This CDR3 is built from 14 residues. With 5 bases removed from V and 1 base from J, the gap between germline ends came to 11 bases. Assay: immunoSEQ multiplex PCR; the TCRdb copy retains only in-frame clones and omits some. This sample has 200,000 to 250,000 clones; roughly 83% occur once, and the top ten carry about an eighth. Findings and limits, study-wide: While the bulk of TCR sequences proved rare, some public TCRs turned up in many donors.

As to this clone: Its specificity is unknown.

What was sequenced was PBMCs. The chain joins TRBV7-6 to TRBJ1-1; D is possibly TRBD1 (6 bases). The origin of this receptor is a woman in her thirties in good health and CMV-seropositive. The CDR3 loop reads CASSLQGGNTEAFF. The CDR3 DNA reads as TGTGCCAGCAGCCTACAGGGCGGGAACACTGAAGCTTTCTTT.